The 27 T cell receptor beta chains reported below all come from one sample, sequenced in a study of blood T cell repertoires in COVID-19. Generated by immunoSEQ multiplex PCR, the TCRdb table keeps only in-frame clones and is missing some. Of roughly 250,000 clones listed, about 80% are singletons. The sample consisted of peripheral blood. These TCRs come from a person between 65 and 79 years old with COVID-19, enrolled during active disease.

The gene calls are TRBV11-2 and TRBJ1-3; perhaps TRBD1 as D (6 bases). The V end lost 5 bases, the J end lost 0 bases, and 11 bases lay between the germline ends. The CDR3 runs 15 residues. From germline, CDR1 is SGHAT and CDR2 FQNNGV. The CDR3 reads CASSQQGFSGNTIYF. The CDR3 coding sequence is TGTGCCAGCAGCCAACAGGGATTCTCTGGAAACACCATATATTTT.

This clone was counted once. The chain is built from TRBV28 and TRBJ1-4; D not certain. The CDR3 consists of 14 residues. Germline V gene sequence: CDR1 MDHEN, CDR2 SYDVKM. CDR3 nucleotides: TGTGCAGCGGGTGTGGGAATAGGGTCTGAAAAACTGTTTTTT. This encodes CAAGVGIGSEKLFF.

This rearrangement joins TRBV5-1 to TRBJ2-7; 9 bases agree with TRBD1. The germline V gene encodes CDR1 SGHRS and CDR2 YFSETQ. Germline trimming cut 2 bases from V and 0 bases from J; bases unmatched to any gene: 3. There are 15 residues in the CDR3. The CDR3 bases are TGCGCCAGCAGCTTTTCGGGACAGGGCTCCTACGAGCAGTACTTC. This encodes CASSFSGQGSYEQYF.

V is TRBV5-4 and J is TRBJ1-2; D is perhaps TRBD1 (6 bases). The V end was cut by 0 bases, the J end by 2 bases, with 11 bases between. Germline assignment: CDR1 SGHNT and CDR2 YYREEE (reference sequence). There are 15 residues in the CDR3. In nucleotides, the CDR3 is TGTGCCAGCAGCTTGGCTGGGGGCCCCAACTATGGCTACACCTTC. It is translated as CASSLAGGPNYGYTF.

The chain links TRBV9 to TRBJ2-7; 11 nucleotides line up with TRBD1. Germline lookup yields CDR1 SGDLS and CDR2 YYNGEE. V lost 4 bases, J lost 3 bases, and 3 bases stayed unmatched. The CDR3 totals 14 residues. The CDR3 spells CASSTGTGGYEQYF. The CDR3 DNA is TGTGCCAGCAGCACCGGGACAGGGGGCTACGAGCAGTACTTC.

This chain uses TRBV9 with TRBJ1-5, with no clear D. CDR1 is SGDLS, CDR2 YYNGEE, per germline. V was clipped by 2 bases and J by 5 bases, with 14 bases between them. This CDR3 has 15 amino acids. CDR3 loop: CASSVSGGWDQPQHF. The CDR3 nucleotides are TGTGCCAGCAGCGTTTCCGGAGGGTGGGATCAGCCCCAGCATTTT.

Here the CDR3 reads CASSAAGNTGELFF. Here the CDR3 DNA reads TGTGCCAGCAGTGCGGCAGGAAACACCGGGGAGCTGTTTTTT. The genes are TRBV6-4 and TRBJ2-2; D is ambiguous. CDR3 length equals 14 residues. Trimming shortened V by 4 bases and J by 2 bases, and 8 bases separated the two germline ends. CDR1 and CDR2 from the germline V gene are MRHNA and SNTAGT.

The CDR3 sequence is CASSRPGLANNEQFF. The CDR3 nucleotides are TGTGCCAGCAGTCGACCGGGACTAGCGAACAATGAGCAGTTCTTC. The V gene is TRBV6-2 or TRBV6-3, the J gene TRBJ2-1; TRBD2 aligns across 10 bases. The germline V gene has CDR1 MNHEY and CDR2 SVGEGT. This CDR3 is 15 amino acids long. V lost 5 bases to trimming and J lost 5 bases; unmatched junction nucleotides: 6.

The J gene is TRBJ1-5, the V gene TRBV12-3 or TRBV12-4; tentative D call: TRBD1 (5 bases). V lost 1 base, J lost 11 bases, and 9 bases lay in between. The CDR3 has 12 amino acids. CDR3 residues: CASSLGGESQHF. CDR3 DNA: TGTGCCAGCAGTTTAGGGGGGGAATCCCAGCATTTT.

The V call is TRBV19, the J call TRBJ2-5; D is perhaps TRBD1 (6 bases). V dropped 4 bases and J dropped 5 bases, with 11 bases sitting between them. The CDR3 is 13 amino acids. CDR1 and CDR2 (germline): LNHDA, SQIVND (reference sequence). The DNA for the CDR3 is TGTGCCAGTAGTACCACAGGGTGGGAGACCCAGTACTTC. Translating gives CASSTTGWETQYF.

The chain carries TRBV6-1 and TRBJ2-7; 14 bases align to TRBD2. CDR3 size: 19 residues. CDR1 MNHNS and CDR2 SASEGT come from the germline V gene. The V and J ends lost 0 bases and 3 bases, in that order; junction bases with no gene match: 10. CDR3 amino acids: CASSEAGDRGLAGVYEQYF. In DNA, the CDR3 is TGTGCCAGCAGTGAAGCGGGGGACAGGGGACTAGCGGGGGTCTACGAGCAGTACTTC.

This clone was recorded only once. This chain joins TRBV6-5 and TRBJ2-5; 9 nucleotides match TRBD2. V lost 2 bases and J lost 2; bases outside the gene matches: 6. This CDR3 is built from 16 residues. From germline, CDR1 is MNHEY and CDR2 SVGAGI. In nucleotides, the CDR3 is TGTGCCAGCAGTTACGATGCGGGGGGGCTTCAAGAGACCCAGTACTTC. The encoded protein is CASSYDAGGLQETQYF.

The chain uses TRBV18 and TRBJ1-2; 11 positions match TRBD1. V shed 2 bases and J 2 bases; nucleotides not matched to a gene: 4. CDR3 length: 16 residues. Looked up from germline, CDR1 is KGHSH and CDR2 is LQKENI. The CDR3 region is CASSPSRDRGNYGYTF. The CDR3 DNA reads as TGTGCCAGCTCACCATCGCGGGACAGGGGGAACTATGGCTACACCTTC.

V is TRBV28 and J is TRBJ2-3; possibly TRBD1 for D (6 bases). Per the germline V gene, CDR1 is MDHEN and CDR2 is SYDVKM. V shed 6 bases and J shed 2 bases, with 30 bases lying between them. This CDR3 is built from 20 residues. DNA for the CDR3: TGTGCCAGCAGCCCTTTACGTCCCTACAGGGAAAGTTTGACCACAGATACGCAGTATTTT. It encodes CASSPLRPYRESLTTDTQYF.

This clone is a singleton in its sample. The rearrangement uses TRBV10-3 and TRBJ1-3; D remains unclear. Germline lookup yields CDR1 ENHRY and CDR2 SYGVKD. This CDR3 is built from 15 residues. Trimming took off 2 bases at V and 0 bases at J, with 8 bases between the two ends. CDR3 region: CAISETDFSGNTIYF. The DNA of the CDR3 is TGTGCCATCAGTGAGACCGACTTCTCTGGAAACACCATATATTTT.

The chain recombines TRBV7-3 with TRBJ1-2; 7 bases agree with TRBD1. From germline, CDR1 is SGHTA and CDR2 FQGTGA. This CDR3 comprises 13 residues. J was trimmed by 7 bases and V by 1 base; bases with no gene match: 3. The DNA of the CDR3 is TGTGCCAGCAGCTTAAACAGGGGAAGTGGCTACACCTTC. It codes for CASSLNRGSGYTF.

This clone was observed a few times. CDR3 in DNA: TGTGCCAGTAGTATAGCCCGGGACAGACATGAAGCTTTCTTT. Its protein product is CASSIARDRHEAFF. This sequence joins TRBV19 and TRBJ1-1, with 7 bases aligning to TRBD1. CDR3 length: 14 residues. Germline V gene lookup returns CDR1 LNHDA and CDR2 SQIVND (reference sequence). V was clipped by 1 base and J by 7 bases; unmatched bases: 6.

The rearrangement links TRBV10-3 to TRBJ1-2; D might be TRBD1 (5 bases). The CDR3 is made up of 13 amino acids. Germline values: CDR1 ENHRY, CDR2 SYGVKD. V lost 7 bases and J lost 8, with 17 bases in between. The CDR3 region has the DNA TGTGCCATCACCTCTCCAGGGAACCTGGGCTACACCTTC. It codes for CAITSPGNLGYTF.

The chain employs TRBV7-6 and TRBJ1-6; 8 positions agree with TRBD1. Losses at the gene ends were 3 bases for V and 7 bases for J; bases not matched to a gene: 8. Per the germline V gene, CDR1 is SGHVS and CDR2 is FNYEAQ. The CDR3 has 16 amino acids. As DNA, the CDR3 is TGTGCCAGCAGCTTCGGGCAGGGGGCGAAGAATTCACCCCTCCACTTT. It yields the protein CASSFGQGAKNSPLHF.

The V gene is TRBV28, the J gene TRBJ1-5; the D gene is possibly TRBD1 (5 bases). The germline V gene has CDR1 MDHEN and CDR2 SYDVKM. The ends were cut back, 6 bases at V and 6 bases at J, with 9 bases in the middle. The length of the CDR3 is 12 residues. CDR3 nucleotides: TGTGCCAGCAGCCTGGGGCGTCAGCCCCAGCATTTT. Protein product: CASSLGRQPQHF. Using reference TRBV28 and TRBJ1-5 for the parts outside the CDR3, the full variable domain is DVKVTQSSRYLVKRTGEKVFLECVQDMDHENMFWYRQDPGLGLRLIYFSYDVKMKEKGDIPEGYSVSREKKERFSLILESASTNQTSMYLCASSLGRQPQHFGDGTRLSIL.

The chain joins TRBV28 to TRBJ1-2; a weak D match, TRBD1 (6 bases). Trimming pared 6 bases from V and 3 bases from J, leaving 14 bases between. CDR3 size: 14 residues. Per germline, CDR1 MDHEN and CDR2 SYDVKM. The chain's CDR3 is CASRTPGGHYGYTF. The CDR3 DNA reads TGTGCCAGCAGAACCCCCGGGGGGCACTATGGCTACACCTTC.

V and J are TRBV15 and TRBJ2-7, with D unresolved. The CDR3 length is 14 residues. With 0 bases removed from V and 3 bases from J, the gap between germline ends came to 9 bases. The germline V gene has CDR1 LNHNV and CDR2 YYDKDF (reference sequence). The DNA for the CDR3 is TGTGCCACCAGCAGAGACAGGATAAACTACGAGCAGTACTTC. It codes for CATSRDRINYEQYF. Combining the CDR3 with reference TRBV15 and TRBJ2-7 gives the whole variable domain DAMVIQNPRYQVTQFGKPVTLSCSQTLNHNVMYWYQQKSSQAPKLLFHYYDKDFNNEADTPDNFQSRRPNTSFCFLDIRSPGLGDTAMYLCATSRDRINYEQYFGPGTRLTVT.

This chain connects TRBV19 to TRBJ2-7, with TRBD1 matching 11 bases. V lost 1 base and J lost 4; bases outside the gene matches: 3. The CDR3 contains 15 residues. Germline CDR1 is LNHDA and CDR2 is SQIVND (reference sequence). Written as DNA, the CDR3 is TGTGCCAGTAGTATAGCGGACAGGGGGCTGTACGAGCAGTACTTC. Protein sequence: CASSIADRGLYEQYF.

The chain employs TRBV5-1 and TRBJ2-7; D perhaps matches TRBD2 (6 bases). Trimming left V 0 bases short and J 6 bases short, with 16 bases between. The germline V gene has CDR1 SGHRS and CDR2 YFSETQ. This CDR3 contains 15 residues. CDR3 in amino acids: CASSLGLSGVFEQYF. CDR3 coding DNA: TGCGCCAGCAGCTTGGGGCTTAGCGGAGTCTTCGAGCAGTACTTC. The complete variable domain, with remaining parts taken from reference TRBV5-1 and TRBJ2-7, reads KAGVTQTPRYLIKTRGQQVTLSCSPISGHRSVSWYQQTPGQGLQFLFEYFSETQRNKGNFPGRFSGRQFSNSRSEMNVSTLELGDSALYLCASSLGLSGVFEQYFGPGTRLTVT.

This clone was picked up one time. This chain links TRBV10-3 with TRBJ2-5, with D possibly TRBD1 on 6 matching bases. Germline V lookup: CDR1 ENHRY, CDR2 SYGVKD. The CDR3 totals 13 residues. V gave up 9 bases and J gave up 2 bases, with 13 bases separating them. CDR3 in amino acids: CAIAPGQQETQYF. CDR3 in DNA: TGTGCCATAGCCCCGGGACAACAAGAGACCCAGTACTTC.

The chain employs TRBV9 and TRBJ1-4, with 9 bases that match TRBD1. The ends lost 4 bases at V and 4 bases at J; junction bases unmatched: 14. CDR3 length: 18 amino acids. Per the germline V gene, CDR1 is SGDLS and CDR2 is YYNGEE. The chain's CDR3 is CASSPGTGQGLFNEKLFF. CDR3 coding DNA: TGTGCCAGCAGCCCCGGCACGGGACAGGGCTTATTTAATGAAAAACTGTTTTTT.

J is TRBJ2-5 and V is TRBV29-1; tentative D call: TRBD2 (6 bases). Germline CDR1 SQVTM, CDR2 ANQGSEA. V lost 7 bases and J 0 bases, leaving 9 bases between the germline ends. The CDR3 covers 12 residues. CDR3 coding DNA: TGCAGCGGTAGGGAGGACCAAGAGACCCAGTACTTC. The encoded protein is CSGREDQETQYF.